These T cell receptor beta chains were read from a single sample in a study of T cells expressing NK-cell markers. TCRdb reprocessed the 5' RACE reads and stores each CDR3 protein as one record, lacking DNA. The sample yields 200,000 to 300,000 distinct CDR3 sequences, of which the top ten take up approximately 0.42%. Sequencing used blood T cells: a sorted CD56 or NKG2C T cell subset, CD4+ or CD8+ T cells, or bulk PBMC T cells (not recorded which). The receptors were sampled from a young man in good health. The CDR3 runs from the conserved cysteine through the conserved F or W.

J gene: TRBJ2-1; V gene: TRBV10-3; CDR3 protein: CAISEWSGRAGEQFF
J gene: TRBJ1-5; V gene: TRBV29-1; CDR3 protein: CSVTLGGDQPQHF
J gene: TRBJ1-1; V gene: TRBV5-1; CDR3 protein: CASRERLDTEAFF
J gene: TRBJ1-4; V gene: TRBV5-1; CDR3 protein: CASSPNKGANEKLFF
J gene: TRBJ1-6; V gene: TRBV15; CDR3 protein: CATSRATGTGASPLHF
J gene: TRBJ1-1; V gene: TRBV12-3/TRBV12-4; CDR3 protein: CASSTDFGMTEAFF
J gene: TRBJ2-5; V gene: TRBV29-1; CDR3 protein: CSVQGTGQETQYF
J gene: TRBJ2-1; V gene: TRBV20-1; CDR3 protein: CSASPVTSTRDNEQFF
J gene: TRBJ2-7; V gene: TRBV29-1; CDR3 protein: CSVVSVGEPSYEQYF
J gene: TRBJ2-7; V gene: TRBV7-2; CDR3 protein: CASTYVNRGAYEQYF
J gene: TRBJ2-3; V gene: TRBV6-5; CDR3 protein: CASSYVTGVRTDTQYF
J gene: TRBJ2-3; V gene: TRBV12-3/TRBV12-4; CDR3 protein: CASSRGLAGDADTQYF
J gene: TRBJ1-6; V gene: TRBV3-1; CDR3 protein: CASSQALSEPLHF
J gene: TRBJ1-2; V gene: TRBV29-1; CDR3 protein: CSATDRVDYGYTF
J gene: TRBJ1-5; V gene: TRBV12-3/TRBV12-4; CDR3 protein: CASRQGGWGSNQPQHF
J gene: TRBJ1-2; V gene: TRBV29-1; CDR3 protein: CSVESGRSYGYTF
J gene: TRBJ2-1; V gene: TRBV20-1; CDR3 protein: CSASPPLTEQFF
J gene: TRBJ1-1; V gene: TRBV15; CDR3 protein: CATRKWPTEAFF
J gene: TRBJ2-2; V gene: TRBV6-2/TRBV6-3; CDR3 protein: CASSKPSSGGVYTGELFF
J gene: TRBJ1-1; V gene: TRBV27; CDR3 protein: CASSELRNTEAFF
J gene: TRBJ2-1; V gene: TRBV7-2; CDR3 protein: CASSYRQGGLSEQFF
J gene: TRBJ2-1; V gene: TRBV29-1; CDR3 protein: CSVDRATTPYNEQFF
J gene: TRBJ1-5; V gene: TRBV27; CDR3 protein: CASSVGAPNQPQHF